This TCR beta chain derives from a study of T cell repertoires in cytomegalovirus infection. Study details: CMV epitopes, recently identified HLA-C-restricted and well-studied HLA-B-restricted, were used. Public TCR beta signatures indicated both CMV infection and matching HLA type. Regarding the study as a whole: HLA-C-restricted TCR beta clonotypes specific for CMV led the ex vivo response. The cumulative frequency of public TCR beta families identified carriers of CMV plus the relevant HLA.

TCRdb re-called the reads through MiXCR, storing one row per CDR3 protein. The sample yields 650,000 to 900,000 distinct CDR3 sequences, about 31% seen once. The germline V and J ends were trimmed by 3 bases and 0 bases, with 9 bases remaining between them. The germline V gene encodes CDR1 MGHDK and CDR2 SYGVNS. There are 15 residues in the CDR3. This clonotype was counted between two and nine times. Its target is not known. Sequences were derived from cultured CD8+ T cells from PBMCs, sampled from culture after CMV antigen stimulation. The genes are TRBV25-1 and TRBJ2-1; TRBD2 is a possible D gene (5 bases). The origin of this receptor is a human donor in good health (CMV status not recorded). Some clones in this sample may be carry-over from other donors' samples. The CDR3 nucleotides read TGTGCCAGCAGTGATTGGGAGAGCTCCTACAATGAGCAGTTCTTC. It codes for CASSDWESSYNEQFF.